A single sample gave rise to the 11 T cell receptor beta chains below, sequenced in a study of radiation and T cells in renal cell carcinoma. Assay: immunoSEQ multiplex PCR; the TCRdb copy retains only in-frame clones and omits some. Here the sample spans about 73,000 clones, 75% to 90% being singletons. Regarding time point: blood 4 weeks post-SBRT, at nephrectomy. Noted treatment: 15 Gy SBRT to primary tumor, nephrectomy 4 weeks later. The sequencing here drew on blood, taken from a patient whose treatment included radiotherapy and nephrectomy. The receptors stem from a woman aged 55-70 years with renal cell carcinoma.

The CDR3 bases are TGTGCCAGCAGCTTAGTTGGCAGGGGACCATCCGGGGAGCTGTTTTTT. Amino acid sequence: CASSLVGRGPSGELFF. This chain joins TRBV11-2 and TRBJ2-2; the D gene is possibly TRBD1 (6 bases). The V end lost 1 base, the J end lost 6 bases, and 15 bases lay between the germline ends. The CDR3 is 16 amino acids. Germline CDR1 SGHAT, CDR2 FQNNGV.

The chain joins TRBV11-1 to TRBJ2-1; a possible D gene is TRBD1 (8 bases). CDR3 length: 15 residues. V dropped 6 bases and J dropped 4 bases, with 16 bases sitting between them. Germline V gene lookup returns CDR1 SGHAT and CDR2 FQDESV (reference sequence). The CDR3 reads CASSSDRGGYNEQFF. In DNA, the CDR3 is TGTGCCAGCAGTTCTGACAGGGGAGGGTACAATGAGCAGTTCTTC.

This chain links TRBV29-1 with TRBJ2-7; 10 bases line up with TRBD1. The germline gives CDR1 SQVTM, CDR2 ANQGSEA. The CDR3 extends over 16 amino acids. The trim removed 6 bases at V and 4 bases at J, leaving 15 bases unmatched. The CDR3 DNA reads TGCAGCGTCGCTGACAGGGGGCCAGCCTTAAGTTACGAGCAGTACTTC. Translation gives CSVADRGPALSYEQYF.

The chain employs TRBV5-1 and TRBJ2-1; D might be TRBD1 (6 bases). Germline V lookup: CDR1 SGHRS, CDR2 YFSETQ. The CDR3 contains 17 residues. V lost 0 bases and J 7 bases, leaving 20 bases between the germline ends. The CDR3 spells CASSLEGPGDPGNEQFF. The CDR3 bases are TGCGCCAGCAGCTTGGAGGGGCCAGGGGATCCGGGGAATGAGCAGTTCTTC.

This clone was picked up one time. V usage is TRBV9 and J usage is TRBJ1-4; no clear D. The V and J ends lost 4 bases and 6 bases respectively, with 13 bases between them. Germline CDR1 is SGDLS and CDR2 is YYNGEE. The CDR3 contains 14 residues. Here the CDR3 DNA reads TGTGCCAGCAGCATGGACGGTCAAGATGAAAAACTGTTTTTT. It specifies CASSMDGQDEKLFF.

Judged by abundance, this clone is medium-sized. The chain couples TRBV4-2 to TRBJ2-6; unclear D gene. The germline V gene encodes CDR1 LGHNA and CDR2 YNFKEQ. The CDR3 runs 15 residues. Trimming took off 0 bases at V and 1 base at J, with 4 bases between the two ends. The CDR3: CASSQDKSGANVLTF. The CDR3 DNA follows: TGTGCCAGCAGCCAAGATAAATCTGGGGCCAACGTCCTGACTTTC.

This clone showed up just once. This chain links TRBV5-5 with TRBJ2-7; D is undetermined. The CDR3 has 13 residues. Germline V gene data show CDR1 as SGHKS and CDR2 as YYEKEE (reference sequence). V gave up 0 bases and J gave up 4 bases, with 8 bases separating them. The CDR3: CASSLGERYEQYF. In DNA, the CDR3 is TGTGCCAGCAGCTTGGGGGAAAGGTACGAGCAGTACTTC.

The chain couples TRBV7-6 to TRBJ1-5; perhaps TRBD1 as D (5 bases). V lost 5 bases to trimming and J lost 4 bases, with 15 bases between them. The CDR3 length is 15 residues. In germline, CDR1 is SGHVS, CDR2 FNYEAQ. DNA of the CDR3: TGTGCCAGCAGCCTCCAAAGGGGAGCAAATCAGCCCCAGCATTTT. This codes for CASSLQRGANQPQHF.

This chain connects TRBV7-9 to TRBJ1-4; 7 nucleotides align to TRBD1. J was trimmed by 4 bases and V by 7 bases; bases with no gene match: 9. In germline, CDR1 is SEHNR, CDR2 FQNEAQ (reference sequence). The CDR3 spans 15 residues. CDR3 nucleotide sequence: TGTGCCAGCACCCCTGAGGGGACAGTTAATGAAAAACTGTTTTTT. This gives the protein CASTPEGTVNEKLFF.

The rearrangement links TRBV5-1 to TRBJ1-2; TRBD1 agrees at 8 bases. Germline V gene sequence: CDR1 SGHRS, CDR2 YFSETQ. The CDR3 contains 14 residues. V shed 4 bases, J shed 4 bases, and the junction held 6 bases outside the gene matches. The CDR3 nucleotides read TGCGCCAGCAGCGGACAGGGTCTCGTCTATGGCTACACCTTC. Its protein product is CASSGQGLVYGYTF.

V gene TRBV5-6 combines with J gene TRBJ2-7; a weak D match, TRBD2 (5 bases). The CDR3 extends over 12 amino acids. V was trimmed by 4 bases and J by 6 bases, leaving 11 bases between them. The V gene's germline CDR1 is SGHDT and CDR2 YYEEEE. The CDR3 DNA is TGTGCCAGCAGCCGCCGTGCGGGCGAGCAGTACTTC. Translation: CASSRRAGEQYF.